This T cell receptor (beta chain) originates from a study of blood T cell repertoires in COVID-19. Study at large: Both acute and convalescent COVID-19 samples were obtained from the United States, Italy and Spain. Sample material is recorded as cDNA or gDNA derived from T cells, B-cell-depleted T cells, or PBMCs.

Authors' analysis steps: For nucleated cells, counts were estimated from reference gene primer amplification. TCRdb's copy holds only in-frame clones and misses some; the assay was immunoSEQ multiplex PCR. The V and J calls and the clone size are those of that table, but D and trimming were determined from the DNA. The sample yields tens of thousands of clones, more than 60% seen once. The germline V gene encodes CDR1 LGHDT and CDR2 YNNKEL (reference sequence). The V end lost 7 bases, the J end lost 4 bases, and 23 bases lay between the germline ends. There are 16 residues in the CDR3. Sequences were obtained from peripheral blood. This sequence originates from a human donor in a cohort sampled during active COVID-19. V usage is TRBV3-1 (or the pseudogene TRBV3-2) and J usage is TRBJ2-7; D unresolved. The CDR3 coding sequence is TGTGCCAGCACCTCCCCCTCTTGCCCAGATGAATACGAGCAGTACTTC. Residues: CASTSPSCPDEYEQYF.